This TCR beta chain comes out of a study of blood T cell repertoires in COVID-19. As handled by the study authors: The assay estimated nucleated cells by amplifying reference gene primers. Assay used: immunoSEQ multiplex PCR; TCRdb lists only in-frame clones, some missing. V and J calls and clone size are those listed in that table; D and trimming were worked out from the DNA. The sample carries roughly 230,000 clones, 85% recorded once. The CDR3 is 15 residues long. Trimming took off 7 bases at V and 3 bases at J, with 16 bases between the two ends. The germline V gene has CDR1 SGHNT and CDR2 YYREEE (reference sequence).

Sequencing was performed on peripheral blood. The TCR sequence derives from a middle-aged man with acute or convalescent COVID-19. V and J are TRBV5-4 and TRBJ1-4; no definite D call. The CDR3 coding sequence is TGTGCCAGCGGAAGTCCAAGGGAGTCTAATGAAAAACTGTTTTTT. It specifies CASGSPRESNEKLFF.